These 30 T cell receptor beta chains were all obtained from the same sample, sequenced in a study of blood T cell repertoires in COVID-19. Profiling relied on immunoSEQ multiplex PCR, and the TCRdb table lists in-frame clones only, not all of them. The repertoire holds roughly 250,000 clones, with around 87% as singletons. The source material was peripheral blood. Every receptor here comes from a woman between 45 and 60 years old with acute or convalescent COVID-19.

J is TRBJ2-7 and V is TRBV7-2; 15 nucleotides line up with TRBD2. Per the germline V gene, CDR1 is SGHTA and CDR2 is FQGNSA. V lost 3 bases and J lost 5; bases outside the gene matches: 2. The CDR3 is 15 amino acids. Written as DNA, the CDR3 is TGTGCCAGCAGCTTTAGGACTAGCGGGAGGGACGAGCAGTACTTC. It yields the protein CASSFRTSGRDEQYF.

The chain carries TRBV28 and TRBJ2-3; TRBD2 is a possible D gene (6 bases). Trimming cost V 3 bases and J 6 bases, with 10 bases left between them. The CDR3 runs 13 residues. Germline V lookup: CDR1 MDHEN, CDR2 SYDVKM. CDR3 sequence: CASSLASADTQYF. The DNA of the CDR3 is TGTGCCAGCAGTTTGGCTAGCGCGGATACGCAGTATTTT.

CDR3 sequence: CASSTRDTSAGYGYTF. Here the CDR3 DNA reads TGTGCCAGTAGTACCCGGGACACCTCCGCGGGCTATGGCTACACCTTC. This chain links TRBV19 with TRBJ1-2; weak D call: TRBD1 (6 bases). Germline loops: CDR1 LNHDA, CDR2 SQIVND (reference sequence). Trimming cost V 4 bases and J 4 bases, with 19 bases left between them. This CDR3 is 16 amino acids long.

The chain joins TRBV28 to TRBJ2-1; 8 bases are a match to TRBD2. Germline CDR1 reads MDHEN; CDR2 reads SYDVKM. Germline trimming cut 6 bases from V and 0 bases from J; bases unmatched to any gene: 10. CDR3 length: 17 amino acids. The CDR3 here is CASSPTSGPSSYNEQFF. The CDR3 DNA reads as TGTGCCAGCAGCCCTACTAGCGGCCCGAGCTCCTACAATGAGCAGTTCTTC.

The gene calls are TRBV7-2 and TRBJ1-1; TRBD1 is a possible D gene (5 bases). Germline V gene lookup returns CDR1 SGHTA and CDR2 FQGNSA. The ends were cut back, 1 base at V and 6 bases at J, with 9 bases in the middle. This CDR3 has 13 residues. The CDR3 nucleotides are TGTGCCAGCAGCTTAGGTCAGGGATCTGAAGCTTTCTTT. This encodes CASSLGQGSEAFF. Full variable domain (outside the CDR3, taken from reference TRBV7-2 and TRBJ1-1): GAGVSQSPSNKVTEKGKDVELRCDPISGHTALYWYRQSLGQGLEFLIYFQGNSAPDKSGLPSDRFSAERTGGSVSTLTIQRTQQEDSAVYLCASSLGQGSEAFFGQGTRLTVV.

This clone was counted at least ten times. The CDR3 loop reads CASKGAVQTNEQFF. CDR3 DNA: TGTGCCAGTAAAGGGGCGGTTCAAACCAATGAGCAGTTCTTC. V usage is TRBV19 and J usage is TRBJ2-1; tentatively, D is TRBD1 (5 bases). This CDR3 spans 14 amino acids. V dropped 7 bases and J dropped 6 bases, with 16 bases sitting between them. Germline assignment: CDR1 LNHDA and CDR2 SQIVND (reference sequence). The whole variable domain, remainder taken from reference TRBV19 and TRBJ2-1, is DGGITQSPKYLFRKEGQNVTLSCEQNLNHDAMYWYRQDPGQGLRLIYYSQIVNDFQKGDIAEGYSVSREKKESFPLTVTSAQKNPTAFYLCASKGAVQTNEQFFGPGTRLTVL.

CDR3: CASSIADQGRYF. The CDR3 nucleotides read TGTGCCAGCAGTATCGCGGATCAGGGCCGGTACTTC. The chain couples TRBV2 to TRBJ2-5; maybe TRBD1 (5 bases). The CDR3 loop spans 12 amino acids. Trimming stripped 5 bases from V and 13 bases from J, with 17 bases between. Germline V CDR1 and CDR2: SNHLY, FYNNEI.

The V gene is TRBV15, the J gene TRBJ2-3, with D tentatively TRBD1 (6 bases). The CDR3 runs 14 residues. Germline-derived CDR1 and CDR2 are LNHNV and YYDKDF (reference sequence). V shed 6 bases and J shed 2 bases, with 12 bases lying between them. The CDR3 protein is CATRQGRVTDTQYF. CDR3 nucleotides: TGTGCCACCAGACAGGGTCGGGTCACAGATACGCAGTATTTT.

The CDR3 sequence: CASSLTGNEQYF. The CDR3 bases are TGCGCCAGCAGCTTGACAGGGAACGAGCAGTACTTC. The V and J genes are TRBV5-1 and TRBJ2-7; TRBD1 is a possible D gene (6 bases). The V gene's germline CDR1 is SGHRS and CDR2 YFSETQ. This CDR3 has 12 residues. V was trimmed by 1 base and J by 5 bases, leaving 7 bases between them.

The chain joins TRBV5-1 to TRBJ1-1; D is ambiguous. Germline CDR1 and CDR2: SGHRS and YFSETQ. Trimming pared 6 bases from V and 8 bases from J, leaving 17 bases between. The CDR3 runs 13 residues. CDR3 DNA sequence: TGCGCCAGCAAGGCGAGGATAGGTGAGGAAGCTTTCTTT. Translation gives CASKARIGEEAFF.

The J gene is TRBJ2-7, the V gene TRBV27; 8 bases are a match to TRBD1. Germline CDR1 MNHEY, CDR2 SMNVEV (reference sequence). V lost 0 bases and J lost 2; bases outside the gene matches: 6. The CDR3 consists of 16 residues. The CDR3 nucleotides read TGTGCCAGCAGTTTATCTGGGACAGGATTTCCCTACGAGCAGTACTTC. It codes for CASSLSGTGFPYEQYF.

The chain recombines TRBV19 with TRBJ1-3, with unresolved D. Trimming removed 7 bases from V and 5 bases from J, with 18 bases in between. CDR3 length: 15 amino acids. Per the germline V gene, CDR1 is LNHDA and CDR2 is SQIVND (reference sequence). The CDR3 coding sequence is TGTGCCAGTACCATAGATGGCCTTCCCAGAAACACCATATATTTT. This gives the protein CASTIDGLPRNTIYF.

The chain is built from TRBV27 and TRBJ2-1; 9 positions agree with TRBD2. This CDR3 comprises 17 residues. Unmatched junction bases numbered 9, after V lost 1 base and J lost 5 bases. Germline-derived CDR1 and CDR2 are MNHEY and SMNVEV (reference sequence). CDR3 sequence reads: CASSLWSVAGGDNEQFF. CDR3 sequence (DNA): TGTGCCAGCAGTTTATGGTCCGTGGCGGGAGGGGACAATGAGCAGTTCTTC.

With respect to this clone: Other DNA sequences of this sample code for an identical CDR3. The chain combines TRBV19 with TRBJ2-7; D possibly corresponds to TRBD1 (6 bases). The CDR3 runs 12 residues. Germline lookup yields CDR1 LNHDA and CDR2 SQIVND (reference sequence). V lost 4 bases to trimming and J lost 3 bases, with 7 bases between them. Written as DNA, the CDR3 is TGTGCCAGTAGTACACAGGGCTACGAGCAGTACTTC. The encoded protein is CASSTQGYEQYF.

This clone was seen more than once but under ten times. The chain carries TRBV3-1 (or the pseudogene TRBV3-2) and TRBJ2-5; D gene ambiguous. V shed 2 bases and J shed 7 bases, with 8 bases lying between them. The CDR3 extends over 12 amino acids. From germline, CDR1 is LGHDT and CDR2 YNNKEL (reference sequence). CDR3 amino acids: CASSQPRGTQYF. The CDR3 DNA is TGTGCCAGCAGCCAACCCCGAGGGACCCAGTACTTC.

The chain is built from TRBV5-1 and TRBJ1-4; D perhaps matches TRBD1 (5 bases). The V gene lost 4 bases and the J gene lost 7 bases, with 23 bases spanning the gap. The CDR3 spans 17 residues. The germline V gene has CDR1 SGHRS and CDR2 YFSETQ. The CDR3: CASSATSPGLGSEKLFF. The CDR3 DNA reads TGCGCCAGCAGCGCGACCTCCCCGGGACTAGGAAGTGAAAAACTGTTTTTT.

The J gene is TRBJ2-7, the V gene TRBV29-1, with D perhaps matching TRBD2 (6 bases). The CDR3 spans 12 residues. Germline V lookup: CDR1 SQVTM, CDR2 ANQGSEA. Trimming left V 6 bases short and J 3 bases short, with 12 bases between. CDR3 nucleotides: TGCAGCGTGACCCGGGAGAGCTACGAGCAGTACTTC. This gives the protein CSVTRESYEQYF.

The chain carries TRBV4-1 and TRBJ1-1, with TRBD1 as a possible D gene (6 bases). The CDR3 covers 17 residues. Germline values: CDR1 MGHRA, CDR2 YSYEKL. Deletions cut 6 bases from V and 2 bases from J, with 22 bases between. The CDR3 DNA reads TGCGCCAGCAGGAAAATTACCGGGACATTCCGAAACACTGAAGCTTTCTTT. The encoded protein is CASRKITGTFRNTEAFF.

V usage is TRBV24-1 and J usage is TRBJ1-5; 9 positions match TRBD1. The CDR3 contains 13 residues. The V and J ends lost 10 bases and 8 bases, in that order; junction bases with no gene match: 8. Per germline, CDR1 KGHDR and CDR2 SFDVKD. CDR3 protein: CATSGTGYEPQHF. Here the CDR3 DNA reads TGTGCCACTTCCGGGACAGGGTATGAGCCCCAGCATTTT.

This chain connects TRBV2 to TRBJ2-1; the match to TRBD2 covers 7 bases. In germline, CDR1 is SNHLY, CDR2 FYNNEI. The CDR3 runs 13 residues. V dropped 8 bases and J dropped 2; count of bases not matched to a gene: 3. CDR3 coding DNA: TGTGCCAGCCGACTAGCCCCCTACAATGAGCAGTTCTTC. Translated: CASRLAPYNEQFF. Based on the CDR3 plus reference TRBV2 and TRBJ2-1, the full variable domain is EPEVTQTPSHQVTQMGQEVILRCVPISNHLYFYWYRQILGQKVEFLVSFYNNEISEKSEIFDDQFSVERPDGSNFTLKIRSTKLEDSAMYFCASRLAPYNEQFFGPGTRLTVL.

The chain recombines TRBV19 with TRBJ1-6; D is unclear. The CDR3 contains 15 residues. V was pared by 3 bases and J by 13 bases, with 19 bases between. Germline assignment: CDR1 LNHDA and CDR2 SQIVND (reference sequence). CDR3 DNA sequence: TGTGCCAGTAGTATTTGGGCAGACCTCGGTAGGCCCCTCCACTTT. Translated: CASSIWADLGRPLHF.

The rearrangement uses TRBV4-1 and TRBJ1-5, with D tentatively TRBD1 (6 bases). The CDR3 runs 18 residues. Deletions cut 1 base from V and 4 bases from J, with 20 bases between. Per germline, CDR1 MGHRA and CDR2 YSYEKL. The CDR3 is CASSQGAAGGQGNQPQHF. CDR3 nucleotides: TGCGCCAGCAGCCAAGGGGCGGCGGGGGGGCAAGGAAATCAGCCCCAGCATTTT.

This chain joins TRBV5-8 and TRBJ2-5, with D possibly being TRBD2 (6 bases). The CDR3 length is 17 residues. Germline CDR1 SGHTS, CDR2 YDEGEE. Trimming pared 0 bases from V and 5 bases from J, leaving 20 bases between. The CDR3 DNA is TGTGCCAGCAGCTTGGGGGTACTATATGGGACTGGGGAGACCCAGTACTTC. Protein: CASSLGVLYGTGETQYF.

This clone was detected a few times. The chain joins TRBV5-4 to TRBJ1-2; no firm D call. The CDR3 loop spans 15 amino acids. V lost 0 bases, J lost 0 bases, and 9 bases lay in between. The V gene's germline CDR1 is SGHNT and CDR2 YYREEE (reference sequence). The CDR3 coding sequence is TGTGCCAGCAGCTTGGTGGCAGAACCTAACTATGGCTACACCTTC. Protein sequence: CASSLVAEPNYGYTF.

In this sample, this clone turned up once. The DNA for the CDR3 is TGTGCCAGTAGTATAGGCAAGATTCTAGCGGGAACCACCGGGGAGCTGTTTTTT. Translating gives CASSIGKILAGTTGELFF. The chain combines TRBV19 with TRBJ2-2; TRBD2 matches at 9 bases. This CDR3 is 18 amino acids long. V was clipped by 1 base and J by 4 bases; unmatched bases: 10. The germline V gene encodes CDR1 LNHDA and CDR2 SQIVND (reference sequence).

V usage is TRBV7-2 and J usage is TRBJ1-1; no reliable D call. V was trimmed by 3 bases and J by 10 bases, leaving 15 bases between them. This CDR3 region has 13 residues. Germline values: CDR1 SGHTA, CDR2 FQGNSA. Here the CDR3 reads CASSLEGPALAFF. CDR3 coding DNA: TGTGCCAGCAGCTTGGAGGGCCCCGCGCTAGCTTTCTTT.

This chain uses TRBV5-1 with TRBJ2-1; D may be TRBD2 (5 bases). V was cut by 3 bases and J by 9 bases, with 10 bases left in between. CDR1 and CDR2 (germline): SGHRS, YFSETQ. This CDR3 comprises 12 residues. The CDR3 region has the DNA TGCGCCAGCAGCTCGGTAGGAGGTGAGCAGTTCTTC. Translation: CASSSVGGEQFF.

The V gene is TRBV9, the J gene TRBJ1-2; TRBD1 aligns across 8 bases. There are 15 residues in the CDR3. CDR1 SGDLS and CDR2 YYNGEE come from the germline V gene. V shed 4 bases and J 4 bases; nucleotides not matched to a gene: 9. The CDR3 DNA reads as TGTGCCAGCAGCCCGGACAGGGAAAGGCCCTATGGCTACACCTTC. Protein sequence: CASSPDRERPYGYTF.

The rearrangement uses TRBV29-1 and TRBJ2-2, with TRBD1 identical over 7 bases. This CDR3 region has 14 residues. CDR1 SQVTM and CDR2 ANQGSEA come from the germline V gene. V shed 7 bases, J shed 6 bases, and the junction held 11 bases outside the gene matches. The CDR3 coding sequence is TGCAGCGCCTTGCCGCCCGGGACAGCCGGGGAGCTGTTTTTT. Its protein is CSALPPGTAGELFF.

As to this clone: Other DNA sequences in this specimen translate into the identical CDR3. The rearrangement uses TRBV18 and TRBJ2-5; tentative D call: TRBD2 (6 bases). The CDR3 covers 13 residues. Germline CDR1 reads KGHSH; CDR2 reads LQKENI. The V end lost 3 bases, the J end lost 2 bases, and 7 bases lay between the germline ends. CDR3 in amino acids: CASSPGGQETQYF. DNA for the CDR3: TGTGCCAGCTCACCTGGGGGGCAAGAGACCCAGTACTTC.